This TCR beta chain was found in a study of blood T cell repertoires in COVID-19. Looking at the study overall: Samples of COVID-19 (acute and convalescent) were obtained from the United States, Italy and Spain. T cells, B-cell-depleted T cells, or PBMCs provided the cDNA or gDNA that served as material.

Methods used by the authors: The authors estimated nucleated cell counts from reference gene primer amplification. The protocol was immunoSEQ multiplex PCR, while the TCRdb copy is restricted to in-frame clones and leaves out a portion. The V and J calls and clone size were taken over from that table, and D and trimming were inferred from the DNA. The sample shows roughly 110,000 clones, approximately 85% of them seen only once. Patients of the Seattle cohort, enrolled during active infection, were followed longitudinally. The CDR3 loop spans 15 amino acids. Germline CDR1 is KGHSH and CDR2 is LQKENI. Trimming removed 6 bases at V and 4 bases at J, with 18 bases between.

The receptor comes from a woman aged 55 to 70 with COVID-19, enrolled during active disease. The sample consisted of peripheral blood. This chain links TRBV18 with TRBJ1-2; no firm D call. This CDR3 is CASSPESVGGYGYTF. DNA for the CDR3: TGTGCCAGCTCCCCAGAGTCCGTGGGAGGCTATGGCTACACCTTC.